The 23 T cell receptor beta chains below were found in one sample sequenced in a study of blood T cells in healthy people across ages (dated by TCRdb to 2015 to 2017). The library was prepared using 5' RACE. Sequencing took place on an Illumina HiSeq 2500. The second PCR ran for roughly 7 to 12 cycles and used a J-beta primer mix along with a sample-barcoded 5' primer. TCRdb took the public reads, trimmed them with fastp at Q25, ran MiXCR for clone calling and kept in-frame beta chains. Under each unique CDR3 protein, matching rows form one entry showing the most common genes and DNA. This sample comprises 550,000 to 750,000 distinct CDR3 sequences, under 25% of them detected only once. The ten largest clonotypes hold roughly 3.6% of the sample. Sequenced sample: blood. These receptors all come from a man in his 70s in good health.

This sequence joins TRBV15 and TRBJ2-5; the match to TRBD2 covers 14 bases. Judging by the DNA end, TRBJ2-1 fits better; the J call may be wrong. Germline CDR1 and CDR2: LNHNV and YYDKDF (reference sequence). This CDR3 spans 18 amino acids. CDR3 nucleotide sequence: TGTGCCACCAGCAGGGACCTCGGACTAGCGGGAGGAAAAGGTGAGCAGTTCTTC. Protein product: CATSRDLGLAGGKGEQFF.

V gene TRBV12-3 or TRBV12-4 combines with J gene TRBJ2-7, with 7 bases aligning to TRBD1. J lost 1 base, V lost 5 bases, and 5 bases had no gene match. This CDR3 comprises 14 residues. The CDR3 DNA is TGTGCCAGCAGTACTAACAGGGGATCCTACGAGCAGTACTTC. As protein: CASSTNRGSYEQYF.

The chain couples TRBV29-1 to TRBJ2-2, with D uncertain. Germline lookup yields CDR1 SQVTM and CDR2 ANQGSEA. The V end lost 4 bases, the J end lost 1 base, and 13 bases lay between the germline ends. The CDR3 totals 15 residues. CDR3 bases: TGCAGCGTTGTGCTCGCGGCTTTGAACACCGGGGAGCTGTTTTTT. Translated: CSVVLAALNTGELFF.

As to this clonotype: As the CDR3 is not closed by the conserved phenylalanine or tryptophan, this likely results from a read error. The CDR3 DNA follows: TGCAGCGTTGTTTCCCCGTTGGGCGAGCAGTACTCC. This translates into CSVVSPLGEQYS. This chain connects TRBV29-1 to TRBJ2-5; D is unresolved. The J call could be wrong; TRBJ2-7 is a better fit for the DNA end. CDR3 length: 12 amino acids. CDR1 SQVTM and CDR2 ANQGSEA come from the germline V gene.

This clonotype was seen just once. The junction and the germline gene differ at one end; a read error may be behind it. The chain recombines TRBV20-1 with TRBJ2-7; 8 positions match TRBD2. CDR3 length: 14 amino acids. Germline V gene sequence: CDR1 DFQATT, CDR2 SNEGSKA (reference sequence). CDR3 region: CSATPSGLRYEQHF. As DNA, the CDR3 is TGCAGTGCAACTCCTAGCGGGCTACGGTACGAGCAGCACTTC.

The rearrangement uses TRBV6-5 and TRBJ2-3; 8 bases align to TRBD2. Germline-derived CDR1 and CDR2 are MNHEY and SVGAGI. The junction had 2 bases not matched to a gene; V was cut back by 4 bases and J by 5 bases. The CDR3 extends over 13 amino acids. The CDR3 loop reads CASSSGLVDTQYF. CDR3 coding DNA: TGTGCCAGCAGTTCGGGACTAGTAGATACGCAGTATTTT.

This clonotype was seen many times. The chain recombines TRBV7-9 with TRBJ2-4, with 8 bases lining up with TRBD2. This CDR3 spans 15 amino acids. From germline, CDR1 is SEHNR and CDR2 FQNEAQ (reference sequence). The V and J ends lost 5 bases and 7 bases, in that order; junction bases with no gene match: 10. Here the CDR3 reads CASSTREGRRNIQYF. CDR3 DNA: TGTGCCAGCAGCACCCGGGAGGGCCGGAGGAACATTCAGTACTTC.

The gene calls are TRBV6-6 and TRBJ2-3; TRBD2 is a possible D gene (5 bases). The germline V and J ends were trimmed by 0 bases and 0 bases, with 13 bases remaining between them. The CDR3 contains 17 residues. Germline CDR1 and CDR2: MNHNY and SVGAGI (reference sequence). The CDR3 DNA reads TGTGCCAGCAGTTACTCGAGGGCGGAGCAGAGCACAGATACGCAGTATTTT. Translating it yields CASSYSRAEQSTDTQYF.

In its sample, this clonotype was seen a few times. This chain uses TRBV6-5 with TRBJ2-1; possibly TRBD2 for D (5 bases). The V gene lost 4 bases and the J gene lost 3 bases, with 13 bases spanning the gap. Per germline, CDR1 MNHEY and CDR2 SVGAGI. This CDR3 region has 15 residues. The CDR3 DNA reads TGTGCCAGCAGTTCAGAGCACGGGGACTACAATGAGCAGTTCTTC. Amino acids: CASSSEHGDYNEQFF.

Ten or more counts support this clonotype. This chain links TRBV5-1 with TRBJ2-3; 8 nucleotides agree with TRBD2. CDR1 and CDR2 (germline): SGHRS, YFSETQ. V lost 0 bases, J lost 4 bases, and 4 bases stayed unmatched. The CDR3 totals 15 residues. CDR3 bases: TGCGCCAGCAGCTTGGACGGGAGGGCCCCAGATACGCAGTATTTT. This codes for CASSLDGRAPDTQYF.

The gene calls are TRBV10-3 and TRBJ1-4; 7 nucleotides align to TRBD1. The CDR3 totals 12 residues. J gave up 6 bases and V 6 bases, and 1 base lay outside the gene matches. From germline, CDR1 is ENHRY and CDR2 SYGVKD. For the CDR3, the DNA is TGTGCCATCAGCGGGACAGATGAAAAACTGTTTTTT. This gives the protein CAISGTDEKLFF.

This clonotype was seen a handful of times. A read error may produce the germline difference seen at one junction end. The CDR3 nucleotides are TGTGCCAGCAGCTTAGGGGGCCTAGCGGGGGTAAATGGGCAGTTCTTC. Translation: CASSLGGLAGVNGQFF. This chain uses TRBV7-2 with TRBJ2-5; 10 bases fit TRBD2. With the DNA end fitting TRBJ2-1 better, the J assignment may be wrong. The CDR3 runs 16 residues. Germline V gene lookup returns CDR1 SGHTA and CDR2 FQGNSA.

The rearrangement uses TRBV9 and TRBJ2-5; TRBD2 aligns across 9 bases. TRBJ2-7 explains the end of the DNA better; the J call may be wrong. The CDR3 is 15 amino acids. Germline loops: CDR1 SGDLS, CDR2 YYNGEE. This CDR3 reads CASSATPTSGYEQYF. CDR3 DNA: TGTGCCAGCAGCGCCACACCGACTAGCGGATACGAGCAGTACTTC.

This clonotype was seen many times. This chain uses TRBV13 with TRBJ2-5; 7 bases line up with TRBD2. The CDR3 runs to 17 residues. V dropped 2 bases and J dropped 3; count of bases not matched to a gene: 12. Per the germline V gene, CDR1 is PRHDT and CDR2 is FYEKMQ (reference sequence). CDR3 sequence reads: CASSLLTGGGSEETQYF. The CDR3 DNA is TGTGCCAGCAGCTTATTAACGGGAGGTGGCAGCGAAGAGACCCAGTACTTC.

The chain carries TRBV29-1 and TRBJ2-2; 11 nucleotides match TRBD2. The CDR3 consists of 14 residues. CDR1 is SQVTM and CDR2 is ANQGSEA in the germline V gene. V was clipped by 1 base and J by 9 bases; unmatched bases: 4. The CDR3 DNA reads as TGCAGCGTTGAAGCGCTAGCGGGAGGCCGGGAGCTGTTTTTT. Protein product: CSVEALAGGRELFF.

The chain carries TRBV4-3 and TRBJ2-5, with 10 bases identical to TRBD2. Trimming cost V 2 bases and J 2 bases; bases outside gene matches: 11. Per germline, CDR1 LGHNA and CDR2 YSLEER. The CDR3 is 18 amino acids. This chain's CDR3 is CASSQSTSGLLPQETQYF. In DNA, the CDR3 is TGCGCCAGCAGCCAATCGACTAGCGGGCTACTACCGCAAGAGACCCAGTACTTC.

This clonotype was seen only a few times. The rearrangement joins TRBV10-3 to TRBJ2-1; 8 bases map to TRBD1. Germline V lookup: CDR1 ENHRY, CDR2 SYGVKD. CDR3 size: 15 residues. V dropped 6 bases and J dropped 4; count of bases not matched to a gene: 8. The CDR3 reads CAIRTTGGIYNEQFF. The CDR3, as DNA: TGTGCCATCAGGACCACAGGGGGAATATACAATGAGCAGTTCTTC.

The chain links TRBV20-1 to TRBJ2-1, with 7 bases identical to TRBD2. Germline CDR1 is DFQATT and CDR2 is SNEGSKA (reference sequence). Trimming removed 1 base from V and 8 bases from J; junction bases left unmatched: 8. This CDR3 has 14 amino acids. In DNA, the CDR3 is TGCAGTGCTAGAGGCGGGAGAGCTCTCGATGAGCAGTTCTTC. The encoded protein is CSARGGRALDEQFF.

V and J are TRBV11-2 and TRBJ1-4; D uncertain. Germline assignment: CDR1 SGHAT and CDR2 FQNNGV. CDR3 length equals 15 residues. The V and J ends lost 1 base and 7 bases respectively, with 13 bases between them. The chain's CDR3 is CASSLGQKAIEKLFF. DNA of the CDR3: TGTGCCAGCAGCTTAGGCCAAAAGGCGATTGAAAAACTGTTTTTT.

This clonotype came up a few times. Compared with germline, one end of the junction differs, possibly owing to a read error. The V call is TRBV7-2, the J call TRBJ2-1; D call uncertain. CDR1 is SGHTA, CDR2 FQGNSA, per germline. This CDR3 spans 15 amino acids. The CDR3: CASSLTGTSSNEQFF. Written as DNA, the CDR3 is TGTGCCAGCAGCTTAACGGGCACCTCCTCCAATGAGCAGTTCTTC.

The sample holds many counts of this clonotype. This rearrangement joins TRBV24-1 to TRBJ2-1; 11 bases agree with TRBD2. The CDR3 length is 16 residues. The J segment lost 4 bases and the V segment lost 4 bases, leaving 5 bases of the junction unmatched. CDR1 and CDR2 from the germline V gene are KGHDR and SFDVKD. As DNA, the CDR3 is TGTGCCACCAGTGACCCCGGGACTAGCGGATACAATGAGCAGTTCTTC. Its protein product is CATSDPGTSGYNEQFF.

This clonotype turned up a few times. The chain is built from TRBV12-3 or TRBV12-4 and TRBJ2-5; 8 bases align to TRBD2. The CDR3 length is 17 residues. Trimming at V came to 1 base and at J to 5 bases, leaving 12 bases not matched to a gene. The CDR3 DNA is TGTGCCAGCAGTTTAGAAGCGGGAGTAGCCCCAATGGAGACCCAGTACTTC. Protein product: CASSLEAGVAPMETQYF.

This clonotype was seen a handful of times. V usage is TRBV15 and J usage is TRBJ2-3; D not resolved. Germline-derived CDR1 and CDR2 are LNHNV and YYDKDF (reference sequence). Between the trimmed V and J ends, which lost 3 bases and 6 bases, there was a span of 4 bases. This CDR3 is built from 11 residues. Here the CDR3 DNA reads TGTGCCACCAGCAGCAAGGATACGCAGTATTTT. It encodes CATSSKDTQYF.